Detailed here is one T cell receptor beta chain. Distinct nucleotide sequences in the sample also encode this CDR3. The germline V gene has CDR1 SGDLS and CDR2 YYNGEE. The CDR3 totals 14 residues. V was shortened by 0 bases and J by 5 bases, with 11 bases between the two germline ends. The protocol was immunoSEQ multiplex PCR, while the TCRdb copy is restricted to in-frame clones and leaves out a portion. The repertoire holds about 72,000 clones, with about 83% as singletons. The sample originates from a study of neoadjuvant anti-PD-1 for oral cavity cancer. The V gene is TRBV9, the J gene TRBJ1-2, with TRBD1 as a possible D gene (5 bases). The specimen comprised PBMCs, sampled before nivolumab (anti-PD-1) treatment. This sequence was found in a person aged 35-79 years with oral cavity squamous cell carcinoma. Here the CDR3 DNA reads TGTGCCAGCAGCGTAGCTACAGGAGGGTATGGCTACACCTTC. It is translated as CASSVATGGYGYTF. The full variable domain, its missing parts supplied by reference TRBV9 and TRBJ1-2, is DSGVTQTPKHLITATGQRVTLRCSPRSGDLSVYWYQQSLDQGLQFLIQYYNGEERAKGNILERFSAQQFPDLHSELNLSSLELGDSALYFCASSVATGGYGYTFGSGTRLTVV.